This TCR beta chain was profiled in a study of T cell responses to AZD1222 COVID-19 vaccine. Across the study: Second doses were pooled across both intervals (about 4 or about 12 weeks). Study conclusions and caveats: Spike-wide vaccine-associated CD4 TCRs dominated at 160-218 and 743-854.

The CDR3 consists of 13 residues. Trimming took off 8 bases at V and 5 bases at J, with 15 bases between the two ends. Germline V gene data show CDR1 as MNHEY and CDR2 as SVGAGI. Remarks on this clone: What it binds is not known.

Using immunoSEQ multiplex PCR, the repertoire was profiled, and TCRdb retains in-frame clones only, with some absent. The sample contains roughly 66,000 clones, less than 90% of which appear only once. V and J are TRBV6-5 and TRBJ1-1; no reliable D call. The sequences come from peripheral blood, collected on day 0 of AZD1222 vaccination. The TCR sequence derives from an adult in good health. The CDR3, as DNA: TGTGCCAGCCTCCCCCACGATGGGACTGAAGCTTTCTTT. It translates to CASLPHDGTEAFF.